The 22 T cell receptor beta chains below come from one sample, sequenced in a study of T cell repertoires in cytomegalovirus infection. TCRdb reprocessed the reads via MiXCR and lists one record per CDR3 protein. The table includes some 400,000 distinct CDR3 sequences, around 32% detected once. Sample: PBMCs. Every receptor here comes from a human donor in good health (CMV status not recorded). Some clones in this sample may be carry-over from other donors' samples.

This clonotype showed up just a few times. This chain uses TRBV24-1 with TRBJ2-1, with a tentative D call TRBD1 (6 bases). Per the germline V gene, CDR1 is KGHDR and CDR2 is SFDVKD. This CDR3 spans 16 amino acids. Trimming pared 4 bases from V and 6 bases from J, leaving 18 bases between. CDR3 DNA sequence: TGTGCCACCAGTGACTATCCGGGACACGGAATCAATGAGCAGTTCTTC. Translated: CATSDYPGHGINEQFF.

This clonotype was seen a handful of times. The rearrangement joins TRBV7-9 to TRBJ1-1, with D unclear. Trimming took 5 bases from V and 11 from J, leaving 12 bases between them. Germline V CDR1 and CDR2: SEHNR, FQNEAQ (reference sequence). This CDR3 has 11 residues. CDR3 sequence reads: CASSIEDRAFF. The CDR3 DNA reads as TGTGCCAGCAGCATAGAGGACCGGGCTTTCTTT.

DNA of the CDR3: TGTGCCAGCAGCCAAATACGCGGGCATGAGCAGTTCTTC. It translates to CASSQIRGHEQFF. This chain joins TRBV14 and TRBJ2-1, with D maybe TRBD2 (5 bases). The CDR3 length is 13 residues. CDR1 is SGHDN and CDR2 is FVKESK in the germline V gene. Trimming took off 2 bases at V and 8 bases at J, with 10 bases between the two ends.

This clonotype was seen more than once but under ten times. The chain carries TRBV15 and TRBJ2-7, with unresolved D. The germline CDR1 and CDR2 sequences are LNHNV and YYDKDF (reference sequence). V dropped 0 bases and J dropped 3 bases, with 9 bases sitting between them. This CDR3 has 14 amino acids. The CDR3 nucleotides read TGTGCCACCAGCAGAGATGAAAGAATCTACGAGCAGTACTTC. Protein product: CATSRDERIYEQYF.

Note on this clonotype: Mismatch with germline at one junction end may stem from a read error. This rearrangement joins TRBV11-1 to TRBJ2-2; tentative D call: TRBD2 (6 bases). Looked up from germline, CDR1 is SGHAT and CDR2 is FQDESV (reference sequence). This CDR3 is built from 15 residues. CDR3 DNA: TGTGCCAGCAGCCCCCTGGCGGGGTATAACGGGGAGCGGTTTTTT. It translates to CASSPLAGYNGERFF.

This clonotype occurred a few times. V is TRBV7-2 and J is TRBJ2-1, with D uncertain. This CDR3 is 13 amino acids long. V shed 5 bases and J shed 6 bases, with 11 bases lying between them. Germline V gene data show CDR1 as SGHTA and CDR2 as FQGNSA. CDR3 nucleotide sequence: TGTGCCAGCAGCACCAATCGGGTCAATGAGCAGTTCTTC. Translation gives CASSTNRVNEQFF.

This clonotype was seen a handful of times. The gene calls are TRBV11-1 and TRBJ2-7; the D gene could be TRBD1 or TRBD2 (6 bases each). This CDR3 is 13 amino acids long. Germline CDR1 is SGHAT and CDR2 is FQDESV (reference sequence). With 0 bases removed from V and 5 bases from J, the gap between germline ends came to 8 bases. CDR3 bases: TGTGCCAGCAGCTTAGCGGGGGGCCACGAGCAGTACTTC. This encodes CASSLAGGHEQYF.

This clonotype was detected a few times. The DNA of the CDR3 is TGTGCCAGCAGTGGGGACAGGGGGAGGCGAACTGAAGCTTTCTTT. Translation: CASSGDRGRRTEAFF. The chain uses TRBV6-1 and TRBJ1-1; TRBD1 matches 11 bases. This CDR3 has 15 amino acids. V was pared by 4 bases and J by 5 bases, with 6 bases of the junction left unmatched. Germline V lookup: CDR1 MNHNS, CDR2 SASEGT.

The gene calls are TRBV19 and TRBJ2-1; 7 bases line up with TRBD1. Germline V gives CDR1 LNHDA, CDR2 SQIVND (reference sequence). V lost 2 bases to trimming and J lost 5 bases; unmatched junction nucleotides: 6. The CDR3 is made up of 15 amino acids. In DNA form, the CDR3 reads TGTGCCAGTAGTATACGGACAGGACAAGACAATGAGCAGTTCTTC. Translating gives CASSIRTGQDNEQFF.

There are a few counts of this clonotype. The chain uses TRBV25-1 and TRBJ2-1; D remains unclear. The CDR3 is 11 amino acids. The V and J ends lost 0 bases and 8 bases respectively, with 2 bases between them. CDR1 MGHDK and CDR2 SYGVNS come from the germline V gene. CDR3 coding DNA: TGTGCCAGCAGTGAATATTATGAGCAGTTCTTC. Amino acid sequence: CASSEYYEQFF. The entire variable domain, with the rest obtained from reference TRBV25-1 and TRBJ2-1, is as follows: EADIYQTPRYLVIGTGKKITLECSQTMGHDKMYWYQQDPGMELHLIHYSYGVNSTEKGDLSSESTVSRIRTEHFPLTLESARPSHTSQYLCASSEYYEQFFGPGTRLTVL.

The sample holds many counts of this clonotype. The chain links TRBV28 to TRBJ2-2; D gene ambiguous. CDR1 is MDHEN and CDR2 is SYDVKM in the germline V gene. Trimming took 5 bases from V and 7 from J, leaving 5 bases between them. The CDR3 spans 11 residues. The CDR3 nucleotides are TGTGCCAGCAGTAGGGTCGGGGAGCTGTTTTTT. Encoded protein: CASSRVGELFF.

About this clonotype itself: It may be a read error: a sequence one base away is much more abundant. Because it lacks the conserved phenylalanine or tryptophan at the end, this CDR3 is likely a read error. The chain is built from TRBV11-2 and TRBJ2-7, with a possible D match to TRBD2 (5 bases). The CDR3 extends over 14 amino acids. Germline assignment: CDR1 SGHAT and CDR2 FQNNGV. The V and J ends lost 2 bases and 1 base respectively, with 9 bases between them. The CDR3 DNA reads as TGTGCCAGCAGCTTATTCTCGGGGTCCTACGAGCAGTACTTA. Its translation: CASSLFSGSYEQYL.

V is TRBV25-1 and J is TRBJ1-1, with 7 nucleotides matching TRBD1. The CDR3 totals 13 residues. Looked up from germline, CDR1 is MGHDK and CDR2 is SYGVNS. J lost 6 bases, V lost 5 bases, and 6 bases had no gene match. CDR3 sequence (DNA): TGTGCCAGCAGTTACAGGGGAGGGGCTGAAGCTTTCTTT. Translating gives CASSYRGGAEAFF.

DNA of the CDR3: TGTGCCAGCAGCTACCGGACTAGCGGGGAAGAGACCCAGTACTTC. Translated: CASSYRTSGEETQYF. The V gene is TRBV14, the J gene TRBJ2-5; TRBD2 matches 12 bases. The CDR3 length is 15 residues. V was clipped by 5 bases and J by 3 bases; unmatched bases: 4. Germline V gene data show CDR1 as SGHDN and CDR2 as FVKESK.

The rearrangement uses TRBV2 and TRBJ1-4; D unresolved. Germline V gene lookup returns CDR1 SNHLY and CDR2 FYNNEI. The CDR3 loop spans 14 amino acids. V was shortened by 3 bases and J by 3 bases, with 8 bases between the two germline ends. Here the CDR3 DNA reads TGTGCCAGCAGTGAGCGTGGGGCTAATGAAAAACTGTTTTTT. Protein sequence: CASSERGANEKLFF. The variable domain in full, completed from reference TRBV2 and TRBJ1-4, reads EPEVTQTPSHQVTQMGQEVILRCVPISNHLYFYWYRQILGQKVEFLVSFYNNEISEKSEIFDDQFSVERPDGSNFTLKIRSTKLEDSAMYFCASSERGANEKLFFGSGTQLSVL.

The genes are TRBV11-1 and TRBJ2-6; TRBD1 matches 8 bases. Per the germline V gene, CDR1 is SGHAT and CDR2 is FQDESV (reference sequence). J was trimmed by 0 bases and V by 5 bases; bases with no gene match: 12. The CDR3 is 19 amino acids. CDR3 in DNA: TGTGCCAGCAGCCCCGGGACAGGCCGAACGAGCTCTGGGGCCAACGTCCTGACTTTC. Translation gives CASSPGTGRTSSGANVLTF. The variable domain in full, completed from reference TRBV11-1 and TRBJ2-6, reads EAEVAQSPRYKITEKSQAVAFWCDPISGHATLYWYRQILGQGPELLVQFQDESVVDDSQLPKDRFSAERLKGVDSTLKIQPAELGDSAMYLCASSPGTGRTSSGANVLTFGAGSRLTVL.

This chain links TRBV6-1 with TRBJ2-2; D is perhaps TRBD1 or TRBD2 (5 bases each). The CDR3 loop spans 13 amino acids. Germline V gene sequence: CDR1 MNHNS, CDR2 SASEGT. V was shortened by 6 bases and J by 6 bases, with 11 bases between the two germline ends. CDR3 in amino acids: CASSEWGSGELFF. CDR3 nucleotides: TGTGCCAGCAGCGAATGGGGGTCCGGGGAGCTGTTTTTT.

The genes are TRBV20-1 and TRBJ2-5, with D possibly being TRBD2 (6 bases). Germline-derived CDR1 and CDR2 are DFQATT and SNEGSKA (reference sequence). The CDR3 is made up of 15 amino acids. Trimming cost V 5 bases and J 2 bases, with 18 bases left between them. The CDR3 here is CSAFPLRGEQETQYF. The CDR3 bases are TGCAGTGCTTTCCCTCTCCGCGGGGAACAAGAGACCCAGTACTTC.

V gene TRBV5-4 combines with J gene TRBJ1-1, with D possibly matching TRBD1 (6 bases). The germline V gene has CDR1 SGHNT and CDR2 YYREEE (reference sequence). The ends were cut back, 2 bases at V and 3 bases at J, with 11 bases in the middle. The CDR3 covers 14 residues. This CDR3 is CASSFQGFDTEAFF. CDR3 in DNA: TGTGCCAGCAGCTTCCAGGGGTTTGACACTGAAGCTTTCTTT.

This clonotype was recorded a few times. The rearrangement uses TRBV4-1 and TRBJ1-3, with 7 positions matching TRBD1. Looked up from germline, CDR1 is MGHRA and CDR2 is YSYEKL. The CDR3 extends over 14 amino acids. The trim removed 2 bases at V and 8 bases at J, leaving 6 bases unmatched. The CDR3 sequence is CASSQPDRVYTIYF. The CDR3 DNA sequence: TGCGCCAGCAGCCAACCAGACAGGGTCTACACCATATATTTT.

The table lists this clonotype with a few counts. The V call is TRBV6-5, the J call TRBJ2-2, with D unclear. Trimming removed 7 bases from V and 0 bases from J, with 12 bases in between. The germline CDR1 and CDR2 sequences are MNHEY and SVGAGI. The CDR3 length is 15 residues. This CDR3 reads CASNPRKSNTGELFF. CDR3 DNA: TGTGCCAGCAACCCTCGAAAGTCGAACACCGGGGAGCTGTTTTTT.

The rearrangement uses TRBV5-1 and TRBJ2-1, with TRBD2 identical over 7 bases. The CDR3 totals 15 residues. V was pared by 1 base and J by 3 bases, with 4 bases of the junction left unmatched. CDR1 is SGHRS, CDR2 YFSETQ, per germline. CDR3 amino acids: CASSLLAAIYNEQFF. The CDR3 coding sequence is TGCGCCAGCAGCTTGCTAGCGGCAATCTACAATGAGCAGTTCTTC.